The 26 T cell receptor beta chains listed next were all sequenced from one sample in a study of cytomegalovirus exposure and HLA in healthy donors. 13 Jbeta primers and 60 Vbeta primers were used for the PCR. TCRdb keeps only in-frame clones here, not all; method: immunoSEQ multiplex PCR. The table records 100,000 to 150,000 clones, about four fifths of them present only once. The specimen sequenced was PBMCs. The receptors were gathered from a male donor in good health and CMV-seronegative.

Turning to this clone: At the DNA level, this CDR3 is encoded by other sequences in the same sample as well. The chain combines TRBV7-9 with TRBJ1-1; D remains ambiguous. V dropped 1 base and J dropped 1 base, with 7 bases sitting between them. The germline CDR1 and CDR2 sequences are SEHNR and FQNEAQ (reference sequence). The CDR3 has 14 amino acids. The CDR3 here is CASSLVGGNTEAFF. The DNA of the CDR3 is TGTGCCAGCAGCTTAGTCGGAGGGAACACTGAAGCTTTCTTT. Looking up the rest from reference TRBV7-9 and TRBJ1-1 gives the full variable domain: DTGVSQNPRHKITKRGQNVTFRCDPISEHNRLYWYRQTLGQGPEFLTYFQNEAQLEKSRLLSDRFSAERPKGSFSTLEIQRTEQGDSAMYLCASSLVGGNTEAFFGQGTRLTVV.

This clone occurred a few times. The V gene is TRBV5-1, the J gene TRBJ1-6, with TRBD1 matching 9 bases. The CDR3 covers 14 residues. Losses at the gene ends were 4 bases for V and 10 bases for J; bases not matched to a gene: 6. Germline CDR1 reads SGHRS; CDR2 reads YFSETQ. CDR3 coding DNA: TGCGCCAGCAGCCGCGGGACAGGGCGCTCACCCCTCCACTTT. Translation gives CASSRGTGRSPLHF.

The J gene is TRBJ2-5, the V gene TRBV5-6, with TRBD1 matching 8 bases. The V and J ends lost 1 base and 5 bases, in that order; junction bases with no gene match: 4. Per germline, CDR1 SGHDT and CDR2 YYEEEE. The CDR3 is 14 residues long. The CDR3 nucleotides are TGTGCCAGCAGCTTGCTCAGGGGGCAGGAGACCCAGTACTTC. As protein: CASSLLRGQETQYF.

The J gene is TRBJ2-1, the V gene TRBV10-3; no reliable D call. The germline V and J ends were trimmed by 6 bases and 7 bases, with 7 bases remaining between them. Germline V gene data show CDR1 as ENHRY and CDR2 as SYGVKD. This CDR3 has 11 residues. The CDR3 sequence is CAIRARNEQFF. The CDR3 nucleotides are TGTGCCATCAGAGCTAGAAATGAGCAGTTCTTC.

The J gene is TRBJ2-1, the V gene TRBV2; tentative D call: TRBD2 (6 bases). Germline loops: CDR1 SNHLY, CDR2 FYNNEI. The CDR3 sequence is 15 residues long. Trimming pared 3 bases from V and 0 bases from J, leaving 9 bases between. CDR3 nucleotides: TGTGCCAGCAGTGAGTCCGGGAGCTCCTACAATGAGCAGTTCTTC. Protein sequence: CASSESGSSYNEQFF. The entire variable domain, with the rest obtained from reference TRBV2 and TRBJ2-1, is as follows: EPEVTQTPSHQVTQMGQEVILRCVPISNHLYFYWYRQILGQKVEFLVSFYNNEISEKSEIFDDQFSVERPDGSNFTLKIRSTKLEDSAMYFCASSESGSSYNEQFFGPGTRLTVL.

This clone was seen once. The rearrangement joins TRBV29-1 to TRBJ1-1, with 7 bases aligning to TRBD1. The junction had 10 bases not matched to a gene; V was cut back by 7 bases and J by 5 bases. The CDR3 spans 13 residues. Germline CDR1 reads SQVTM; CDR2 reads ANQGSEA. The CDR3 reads CSAKTGPRTEAFF. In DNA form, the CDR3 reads TGCAGCGCCAAGACAGGGCCACGGACTGAAGCTTTCTTT. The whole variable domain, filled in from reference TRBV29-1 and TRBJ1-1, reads SAVISQKPSRDICQRGTSLTIQCQVDSQVTMMFWYRQQPGQSLTLIATANQGSEATYESGFVIDKFPISRPNLTFSTLTVSNMSPEDSSIYLCSAKTGPRTEAFFGQGTRLTVV.

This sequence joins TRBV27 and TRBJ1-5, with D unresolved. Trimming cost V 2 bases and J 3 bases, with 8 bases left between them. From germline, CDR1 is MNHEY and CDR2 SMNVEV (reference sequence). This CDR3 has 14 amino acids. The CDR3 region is CASSLGPPNQPQHF. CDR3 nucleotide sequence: TGTGCCAGCAGTTTAGGCCCACCCAATCAGCCCCAGCATTTT.

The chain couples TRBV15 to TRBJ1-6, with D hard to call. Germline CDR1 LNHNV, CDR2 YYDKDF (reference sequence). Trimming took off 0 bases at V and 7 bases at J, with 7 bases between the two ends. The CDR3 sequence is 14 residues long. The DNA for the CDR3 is TGTGCCACCAGCAGAGATCCCGGGAATTCACCCCTCCACTTT. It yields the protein CATSRDPGNSPLHF.

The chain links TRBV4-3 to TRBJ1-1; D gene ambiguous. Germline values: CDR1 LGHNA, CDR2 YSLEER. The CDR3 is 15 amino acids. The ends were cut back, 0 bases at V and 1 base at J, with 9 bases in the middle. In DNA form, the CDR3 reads TGCGCCAGCAGCCAAGAAGCAAGGAGGAACACTGAAGCTTTCTTT. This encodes CASSQEARRNTEAFF.

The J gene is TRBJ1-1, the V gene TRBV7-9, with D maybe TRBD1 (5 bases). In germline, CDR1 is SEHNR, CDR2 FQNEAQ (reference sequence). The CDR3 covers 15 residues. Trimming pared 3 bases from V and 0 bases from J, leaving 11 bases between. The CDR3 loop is CASSFTDSLNTEAFF. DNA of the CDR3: TGTGCCAGCAGCTTTACCGACAGTCTGAACACTGAAGCTTTCTTT. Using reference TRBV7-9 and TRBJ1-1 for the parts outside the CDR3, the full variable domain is DTGVSQNPRHKITKRGQNVTFRCDPISEHNRLYWYRQTLGQGPEFLTYFQNEAQLEKSRLLSDRFSAERPKGSFSTLEIQRTEQGDSAMYLCASSFTDSLNTEAFFGQGTRLTVV.

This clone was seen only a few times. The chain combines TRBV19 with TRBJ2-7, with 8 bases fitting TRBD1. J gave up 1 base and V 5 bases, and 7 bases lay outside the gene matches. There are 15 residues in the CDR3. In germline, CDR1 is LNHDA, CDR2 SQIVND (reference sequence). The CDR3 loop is CASSEVWTGSYEQYF. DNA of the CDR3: TGTGCCAGTAGTGAGGTGTGGACAGGGTCCTACGAGCAGTACTTC.

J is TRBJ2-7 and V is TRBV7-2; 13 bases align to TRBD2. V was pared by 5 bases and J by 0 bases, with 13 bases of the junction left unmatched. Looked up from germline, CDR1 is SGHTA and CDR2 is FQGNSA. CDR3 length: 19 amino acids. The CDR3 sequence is CASSPGLAGALLLSYEQYF. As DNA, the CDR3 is TGTGCCAGCAGCCCCGGACTAGCGGGGGCCTTGCTCCTCTCCTACGAGCAGTACTTC.

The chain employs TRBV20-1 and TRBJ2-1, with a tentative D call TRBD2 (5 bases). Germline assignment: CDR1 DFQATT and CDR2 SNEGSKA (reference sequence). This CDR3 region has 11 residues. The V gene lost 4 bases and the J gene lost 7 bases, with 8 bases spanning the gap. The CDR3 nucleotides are TGCAGTGCTACCCCGGGGAATGAGCAGTTCTTC. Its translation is CSATPGNEQFF.

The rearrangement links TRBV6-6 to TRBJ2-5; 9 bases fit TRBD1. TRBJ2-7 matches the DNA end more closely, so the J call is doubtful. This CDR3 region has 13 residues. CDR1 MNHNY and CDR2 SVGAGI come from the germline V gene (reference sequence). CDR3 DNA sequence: TGTGCCAGCCGGGACAGGGAGACCTACGAGCAGTACTTC. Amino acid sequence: CASRDRETYEQYF.

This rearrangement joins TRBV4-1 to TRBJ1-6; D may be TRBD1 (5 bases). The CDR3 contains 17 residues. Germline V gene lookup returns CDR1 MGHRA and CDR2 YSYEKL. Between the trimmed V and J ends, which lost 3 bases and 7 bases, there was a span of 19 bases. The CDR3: CASSQGRTRGRNSPLHF. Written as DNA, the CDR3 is TGCGCCAGCAGCCAGGGGAGGACCCGGGGGAGGAATTCACCCCTCCACTTT.

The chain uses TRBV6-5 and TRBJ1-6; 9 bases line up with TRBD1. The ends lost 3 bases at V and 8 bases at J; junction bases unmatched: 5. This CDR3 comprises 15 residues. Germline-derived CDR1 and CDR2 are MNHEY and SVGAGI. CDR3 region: CASSYGDRVHSPLHF. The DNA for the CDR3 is TGTGCCAGCAGTTATGGGGACAGGGTTCATTCACCCCTCCACTTT.

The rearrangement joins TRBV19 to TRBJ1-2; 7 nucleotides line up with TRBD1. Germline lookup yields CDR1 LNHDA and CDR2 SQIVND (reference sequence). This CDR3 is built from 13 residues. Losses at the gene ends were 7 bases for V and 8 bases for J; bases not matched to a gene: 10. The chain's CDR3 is CASIGTGAEGYTF. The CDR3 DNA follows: TGTGCCAGTATAGGAACAGGGGCGGAAGGCTACACCTTC.

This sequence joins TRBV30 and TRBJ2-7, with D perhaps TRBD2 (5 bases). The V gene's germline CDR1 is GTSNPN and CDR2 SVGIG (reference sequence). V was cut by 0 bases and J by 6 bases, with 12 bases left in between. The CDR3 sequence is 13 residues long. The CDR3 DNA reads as TGTGCCTGGAGTGTATCGGGGAGAAGCGAGCAGTACTTC. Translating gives CAWSVSGRSEQYF.

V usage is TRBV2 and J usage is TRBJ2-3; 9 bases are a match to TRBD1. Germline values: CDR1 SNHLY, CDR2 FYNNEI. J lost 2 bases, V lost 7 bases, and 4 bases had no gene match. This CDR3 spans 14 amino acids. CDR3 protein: CASTGTGLTDTQYF. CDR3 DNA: TGTGCCAGCACTGGGACAGGGCTCACAGATACGCAGTATTTT. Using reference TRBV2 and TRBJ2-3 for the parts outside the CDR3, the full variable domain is EPEVTQTPSHQVTQMGQEVILRCVPISNHLYFYWYRQILGQKVEFLVSFYNNEISEKSEIFDDQFSVERPDGSNFTLKIRSTKLEDSAMYFCASTGTGLTDTQYFGPGTRLTVL.

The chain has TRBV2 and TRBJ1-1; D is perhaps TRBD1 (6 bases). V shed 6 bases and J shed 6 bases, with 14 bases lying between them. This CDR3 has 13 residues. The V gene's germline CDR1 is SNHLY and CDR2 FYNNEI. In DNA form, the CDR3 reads TGTGCCAGCAGAGTTCTCGGACAGTCTGAAGCTTTCTTT. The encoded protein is CASRVLGQSEAFF.

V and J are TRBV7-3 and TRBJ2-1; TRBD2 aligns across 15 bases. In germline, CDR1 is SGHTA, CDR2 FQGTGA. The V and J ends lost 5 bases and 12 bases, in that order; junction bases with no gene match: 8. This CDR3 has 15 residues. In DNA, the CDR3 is TGTGCCAGCAGCCCGGGGACTAGCGGGGGGTCAGTGCAGTTCTTC. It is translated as CASSPGTSGGSVQFF.

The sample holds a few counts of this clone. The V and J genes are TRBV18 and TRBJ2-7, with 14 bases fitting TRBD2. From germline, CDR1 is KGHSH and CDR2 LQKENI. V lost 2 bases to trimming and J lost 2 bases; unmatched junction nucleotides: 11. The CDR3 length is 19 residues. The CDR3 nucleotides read TGTGCCAGCTCACCAAGACAGGGGACTAGCGGGGGCAAAGCCTACGAGCAGTACTTC. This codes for CASSPRQGTSGGKAYEQYF.

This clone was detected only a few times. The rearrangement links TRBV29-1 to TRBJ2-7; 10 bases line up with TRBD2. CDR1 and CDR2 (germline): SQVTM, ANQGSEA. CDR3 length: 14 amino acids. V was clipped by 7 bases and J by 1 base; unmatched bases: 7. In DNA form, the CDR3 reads TGCAGCGCCTTAGCGGGGGGCCGGTCCTACGAGCAGTACTTC. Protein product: CSALAGGRSYEQYF.

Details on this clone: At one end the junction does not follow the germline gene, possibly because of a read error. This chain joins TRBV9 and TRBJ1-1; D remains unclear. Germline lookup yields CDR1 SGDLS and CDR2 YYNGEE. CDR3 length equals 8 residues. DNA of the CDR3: TGTGCCAGCAACCCCCAGGTCTTT. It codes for CASNPQVF.

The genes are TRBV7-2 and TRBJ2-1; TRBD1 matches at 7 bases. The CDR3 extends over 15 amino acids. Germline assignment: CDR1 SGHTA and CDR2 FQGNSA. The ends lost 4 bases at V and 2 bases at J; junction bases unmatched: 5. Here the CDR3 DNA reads TGTGCCAGCAGCTACAGACAGGGAACCTACAATGAGCAGTTCTTC. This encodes CASSYRQGTYNEQFF.

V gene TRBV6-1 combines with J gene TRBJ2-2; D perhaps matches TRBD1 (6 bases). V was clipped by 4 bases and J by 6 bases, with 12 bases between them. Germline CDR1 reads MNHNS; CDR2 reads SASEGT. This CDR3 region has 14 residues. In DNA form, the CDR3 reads TGTGCCAGCAGTGGTGGGGGCGGGTCCGGGGAGCTGTTTTTT. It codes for CASSGGGGSGELFF.